These 18 T cell receptor beta chains came from one sample sequenced in a study of T cells in Graves' hyperthyroidism and ophthalmopathy. RNA transcripts were the template for amplifying TCR beta CDR3 regions. The HTBI primer set drove a first-round RT-PCR of the TCR CDR3. TCRdb analysed the multiplex PCR reads with MiXCR anew, one entry per CDR3 protein. The sample holds 550,000 to 850,000 distinct CDR3 sequences, approximately 19% seen once. The sample taken for sequencing was blood. The receptors stem from a woman aged 45-65 years with Graves' hyperthyroidism that later progressed to Graves' ophthalmopathy.

V gene TRBV20-1 combines with J gene TRBJ2-5; D gene unclear. Germline assignment: CDR1 DFQATT and CDR2 SNEGSKA (reference sequence). V dropped 5 bases and J dropped 2 bases, with 12 bases sitting between them. The CDR3 consists of 13 residues. CDR3 DNA: TGCAGTGCTCCGAATCGAGTGCAAGAGACCCAGTACTTC. Residues: CSAPNRVQETQYF.

The table lists this clonotype with many counts. The rearrangement links TRBV12-3 or TRBV12-4 to TRBJ2-7; D gene uncertain. V gave up 5 bases and J gave up 3 bases, with 8 bases separating them. The CDR3 has 12 amino acids. The CDR3 is CASSNIHYEQYF. Here the CDR3 DNA reads TGTGCCAGCAGTAACATCCACTACGAGCAGTACTTC.

The chain links TRBV5-4 to TRBJ1-3, with D unclear. Trimming pared 1 base from V and 1 base from J, leaving 12 bases between. Germline CDR1 is SGHNT and CDR2 is YYREEE (reference sequence). The length of the CDR3 is 16 residues. The CDR3 coding sequence is TGTGCCAGCAGCTTGCACGGTCGTGGATCTGGAAACACCATATATTTT. Protein product: CASSLHGRGSGNTIYF.

A remark on this clonotype: A read error may produce the germline difference seen at one junction end. The CDR3 loop is CASSRTGNNEQLFF. The CDR3 DNA sequence: TGTGCCAGCAGCAGGACAGGGAACAATGAACAACTGTTTTTT. The chain recombines TRBV12-3 or TRBV12-4 with TRBJ1-4; 8 bases agree with TRBD1. This CDR3 has 14 amino acids.

Ten or more counts support this clonotype. The chain links TRBV7-9 to TRBJ2-3; the D is unclear. The germline V gene encodes CDR1 SEHNR and CDR2 FQNEAQ (reference sequence). This CDR3 is built from 13 residues. V was trimmed by 1 base and J by 6 bases, leaving 8 bases between them. CDR3 protein: CASSLVPADTQYF. The CDR3 DNA reads TGTGCCAGCAGCTTAGTTCCAGCGGATACGCAGTATTTT. Combining the CDR3 with reference TRBV7-9 and TRBJ2-3 gives the whole variable domain DTGVSQNPRHKITKRGQNVTFRCDPISEHNRLYWYRQTLGQGPEFLTYFQNEAQLEKSRLLSDRFSAERPKGSFSTLEIQRTEQGDSAMYLCASSLVPADTQYFGPGTRLTVL.

The J gene is TRBJ1-2, the V gene TRBV5-1; 8 bases agree with TRBD1. Per the germline V gene, CDR1 is SGHRS and CDR2 is YFSETQ. The CDR3 has 11 residues. V dropped 4 bases and J dropped 12; count of bases not matched to a gene: 5. The CDR3 DNA reads as TGCGCCAGCAGCAGAGGACAGGGTAACACCTTC. Its translation: CASSRGQGNTF.

This clonotype was observed at least ten times. V gene TRBV2 combines with J gene TRBJ1-2; no firm D call. The CDR3 has 14 residues. The V and J ends lost 5 bases and 7 bases respectively, with 17 bases between them. Germline lookup yields CDR1 SNHLY and CDR2 FYNNEI. The CDR3: CASSLEELVGGYTF. CDR3 DNA sequence: TGTGCCAGCAGTCTTGAAGAGTTAGTTGGTGGCTACACCTTC.

At least ten counts were recorded for this clonotype. The chain carries TRBV12-3 or TRBV12-4 and TRBJ1-5, with 10 bases matching TRBD1. There are 15 residues in the CDR3. The trim removed 5 bases at V and 6 bases at J, leaving 7 bases unmatched. The CDR3 region has the DNA TGTGCCAGCAGTCCTTTGGGACAGGGGTCTCAGCCCCAGCATTTT. Protein: CASSPLGQGSQPQHF.

The chain is built from TRBV11-1 and TRBJ2-1; the match to TRBD2 covers 12 bases. Germline assignment: CDR1 SGHAT and CDR2 FQDESV (reference sequence). V lost 5 bases, J lost 9 bases, and 17 bases stayed unmatched. The CDR3 has 18 residues. CDR3 region: CASSQGDTRTSGVIEQFF. The CDR3 nucleotides read TGTGCCAGCAGCCAAGGGGACACCCGGACTAGCGGGGTGATTGAGCAGTTCTTC.

This clonotype has a handful of counts. The chain uses TRBV11-2 and TRBJ2-2; D call uncertain. CDR1 and CDR2 (germline): SGHAT, FQNNGV. The CDR3 covers 16 residues. V lost 5 bases and J 1 base, leaving 14 bases between the germline ends. The CDR3 loop reads CASSTSRVVNTGELFF. The CDR3, as DNA: TGTGCCAGCAGCACGAGCAGAGTTGTGAACACCGGGGAGCTGTTTTTT.

This clonotype occurred once. The gene calls are TRBV20-1 and TRBJ2-7; 9 bases fit TRBD1. The CDR3 is 15 residues long. V gave up 4 bases and J gave up 4 bases; unmatched junction bases: 11. Germline lookup yields CDR1 DFQATT and CDR2 SNEGSKA (reference sequence). In DNA, the CDR3 is TGCAGTGCTATCTCCTCCGGGACAGGGCTTTACGAGCAGTACTTC. It translates to CSAISSGTGLYEQYF.

This clonotype has more than one count but fewer than ten. The genes are TRBV5-1 and TRBJ1-1; D perhaps matches TRBD1 (5 bases). This CDR3 comprises 16 residues. From germline, CDR1 is SGHRS and CDR2 YFSETQ. The germline V and J ends were trimmed by 4 bases and 6 bases, with 22 bases remaining between them. CDR3 amino acids: CASSPQSPGQGAEAFF. CDR3 bases: TGCGCCAGCAGCCCCCAATCCCCCGGGCAGGGAGCTGAAGCTTTCTTT.

Many counts were recorded for this clonotype. This rearrangement joins TRBV11-2 to TRBJ1-4, with D possibly TRBD1 on 6 matching bases. The germline gives CDR1 SGHAT, CDR2 FQNNGV. CDR3 length: 19 residues. V lost 1 base and J 5 bases, leaving 23 bases between the germline ends. As DNA, the CDR3 is TGTGCCAGCAGCTTAGCGGAGCCCTCTGGGGGGGCGCGGAATGAAAAACTGTTTTTT. Encoded protein: CASSLAEPSGGARNEKLFF.

J is TRBJ1-3 and V is TRBV2; D is ambiguous. CDR3 length: 14 amino acids. The V end lost 3 bases, the J end lost 0 bases, and 6 bases lay between the germline ends. Germline V gene sequence: CDR1 SNHLY, CDR2 FYNNEI. The CDR3 bases are TGTGCCAGCAGTGACACCTACTCTGGAAACACCATATATTTT. Translated, it gives CASSDTYSGNTIYF.

This clonotype was found many times. The chain has TRBV19 and TRBJ1-2; 7 bases align to TRBD1. V shed 5 bases, J shed 1 base, and the junction held 7 bases outside the gene matches. Germline V lookup: CDR1 LNHDA, CDR2 SQIVND (reference sequence). CDR3 length equals 15 residues. In DNA, the CDR3 is TGTGCCAGTAGTCCTAGGGACAGCGGTAACTATGGCTACACCTTC. It encodes CASSPRDSGNYGYTF. Using reference TRBV19 and TRBJ1-2 for the parts outside the CDR3, the full variable domain is DGGITQSPKYLFRKEGQNVTLSCEQNLNHDAMYWYRQDPGQGLRLIYYSQIVNDFQKGDIAEGYSVSREKKESFPLTVTSAQKNPTAFYLCASSPRDSGNYGYTFGSGTRLTVV.

This clonotype has a single count. The rearrangement uses TRBV10-1 and TRBJ2-3; a weak D match, TRBD2 (6 bases). V lost 9 bases and J 0 bases, leaving 19 bases between the germline ends. Germline lookup yields CDR1 WNHNN and CDR2 SYGVQD (reference sequence). There are 16 residues in the CDR3. The CDR3 sequence: CASATSGPISTDTQYF. The CDR3 DNA follows: TGCGCCAGTGCTACCAGCGGGCCCATAAGCACAGATACGCAGTATTTT.

This clonotype has more than one count but fewer than ten. The chain joins TRBV20-1 to TRBJ2-3; 9 bases fit TRBD1. Germline trimming cut 3 bases from V and 11 bases from J; bases unmatched to any gene: 18. Germline CDR1 and CDR2: DFQATT and SNEGSKA (reference sequence). The CDR3 length is 16 residues. The CDR3 coding sequence is TGCAGTGCTAGCCTTGGCACAGGGGGCGCCAAGATAATGCAGTATTTT. It translates to CSASLGTGGAKIMQYF.

This chain links TRBV2 with TRBJ2-3, with 7 positions matching TRBD1. Trimming took 6 bases from V and 8 from J; bases not matched to a gene: 8. The CDR3 runs to 13 residues. Germline V gives CDR1 SNHLY, CDR2 FYNNEI. The DNA of the CDR3 is TGTGCCAGCAGCTTAGGGGGCGAACCTACGCAGTATTTT. It encodes CASSLGGEPTQYF.